Below, 23 T cell receptor beta chains from the same sample are listed, as sequenced in a study of T cells in Graves' hyperthyroidism and ophthalmopathy (dated by TCRdb to the late 2010s). Library prep was done by multiplex PCR. Instrument used: Illumina HiSeq 2000. Amplification of TCR beta CDR3 regions was carried out from RNA transcripts. The first round of RT-PCR for the TCR CDR3 was performed with the HTBI primer set and the Qiagen OneStep RT-PCR kit. TCRdb's own reprocessing of the public reads used fastp at Q25 and MiXCR and kept productive beta chains. Rows are unified per CDR3 protein, each entry keeping the most common DNA and genes. Present in this sample are roughly 350,000 distinct CDR3 sequences, approximately 15% of which were seen just once. Around a fifth of the sample goes to the ten largest clones. Sequenced sample: blood. All receptors come from a woman aged 30 to 39 with Graves' ophthalmopathy.

Ten or more counts support this clonotype. This chain links TRBV12-3 or TRBV12-4 with TRBJ1-4, with D maybe TRBD1 (5 bases). The length of the CDR3 is 13 residues. Deletions cut 2 bases from V and 4 bases from J, with 5 bases between. The CDR3 here is CASSLQGNEKLFF. The DNA of the CDR3 is TGTGCCAGCAGTTTACAGGGTAATGAAAAACTGTTTTTT.

In this sample, this clonotype turned up many times. The CDR3 bases are TGTGCCTGGAGTGAGGGTGTTTACACCGGGGAGCTGTTTTTT. Translating gives CAWSEGVYTGELFF. The V and J genes are TRBV30 and TRBJ2-2; no clear D gene. Trimming shortened V by 1 base and J by 3 bases, and 9 bases separated the two germline ends. This CDR3 has 14 residues. Germline CDR1 is GTSNPN and CDR2 is SVGIG (reference sequence). Full variable domain (remainder filled in from reference TRBV30 and TRBJ2-2): SQTIHQWPATLVQPVGSPLSLECTVEGTSNPNLYWYRQAAGRGLQLLFYSVGIGQISSEVPQNLSASRPQDRQFILSSKKLLLSDSGFYLCAWSEGVYTGELFFGEGSRLTVL.

This clonotype was detected only a few times. The chain carries TRBV6-1 and TRBJ1-4; D is perhaps TRBD1 (5 bases). The germline V gene encodes CDR1 MNHNS and CDR2 SASEGT. V shed 2 bases and J shed 6 bases, with 13 bases lying between them. CDR3 length: 15 amino acids. In DNA, the CDR3 is TGTGCCAGCAGTGAACGAGACGGGGGATATGAAAAACTGTTTTTT. Translating it yields CASSERDGGYEKLFF.

The count of this clonotype is one. V gene TRBV3-1 combines with J gene TRBJ1-1; 8 bases are shared with TRBD1. The junction had 6 bases not matched to a gene; V was cut back by 4 bases and J by 11 bases. CDR1 and CDR2 (germline): LGHDT, YNNKEL (reference sequence). This CDR3 spans 12 amino acids. The CDR3 DNA follows: TGTGCCAGCAGCCCTGAGGACAGGGCGGCTTTCTTT. Protein: CASSPEDRAAFF.

This sequence joins TRBV20-1 and TRBJ2-3; possible D gene TRBD2, 7 bases. CDR3 length: 16 amino acids. Trimming left V 0 bases short and J 0 bases short, with 13 bases between. Germline V gene sequence: CDR1 DFQATT, CDR2 SNEGSKA (reference sequence). CDR3 DNA sequence: TGCAGTGCTAGAGAAATAGGGGGGGCTAGCACAGATACGCAGTATTTT. Protein: CSAREIGGASTDTQYF.

This chain uses TRBV6-1 with TRBJ1-5; tentatively, D is TRBD1 (6 bases). Trimming took 3 bases from V and 5 from J, leaving 17 bases between them. The CDR3 loop spans 16 amino acids. Germline CDR1 is MNHNS and CDR2 is SASEGT. CDR3 DNA: TGTGCCAGCAGTGAGGCCAGGGGACTAGATGATCAGCCCCAGCATTTT. Translating gives CASSEARGLDDQPQHF.

There are a few counts of this clonotype. The V call is TRBV6-2 or TRBV6-3, the J call TRBJ2-3, with D maybe TRBD2 (6 bases). There are 14 residues in the CDR3. Germline CDR1 reads MNHEY; CDR2 reads SVGEGT. V gave up 3 bases and J gave up 4 bases, with 11 bases separating them. The CDR3 region has the DNA TGTGCCAGCAGTTATCGGAGGGTTGCAGATACGCAGTATTTT. Protein: CASSYRRVADTQYF.

The table lists this clonotype with a few counts. The gene calls are TRBV4-1 and TRBJ2-2, with D uncertain. V lost 6 bases and J 1 base, leaving 12 bases between the germline ends. There are 15 residues in the CDR3. Germline V CDR1 and CDR2: MGHRA, YSYEKL. CDR3 coding DNA: TGCGCCAGCAGTGGTGGATGGGTGAACACCGGGGAGCTGTTTTTT. Its protein is CASSGGWVNTGELFF.

This clonotype has at least ten counts. This chain connects TRBV30 to TRBJ1-5, with no clear D. CDR1 GTSNPN and CDR2 SVGIG come from the germline V gene (reference sequence). Trimming took 3 bases from V and 4 from J, leaving 10 bases between them. CDR3 length: 13 residues. CDR3 protein: CAWSEGGNQPQHF. In DNA form, the CDR3 reads TGTGCCTGGAGCGAGGGAGGGAATCAGCCCCAGCATTTT.

This clonotype came up many times. The gene calls are TRBV6-1 and TRBJ2-1, with a possible D match to TRBD2 (5 bases). With 5 bases removed from V and 5 bases from J, the gap between germline ends came to 19 bases. The CDR3 totals 16 residues. Germline loops: CDR1 MNHNS, CDR2 SASEGT. In DNA, the CDR3 is TGTGCCAGCAGTTATGGTGTTGTGGGAGCCCACAATGAGCAGTTCTTC. Its protein product is CASSYGVVGAHNEQFF.

Many counts were recorded for this clonotype. The chain uses TRBV12-3 or TRBV12-4 and TRBJ2-5, with 8 bases fitting TRBD2. J gave up 3 bases and V 7 bases, and 4 bases lay outside the gene matches. The CDR3 sequence is 13 residues long. CDR3 coding DNA: TGTGCCAGCACCGGGACTAGAAAAGAGACCCAGTACTTC. Translating gives CASTGTRKETQYF.

V and J are TRBV6-1 and TRBJ1-5; TRBD1 is a possible D gene (6 bases). The germline CDR1 and CDR2 sequences are MNHNS and SASEGT. The CDR3 has 14 amino acids. V was clipped by 5 bases and J by 3 bases, with 11 bases between them. In DNA form, the CDR3 reads TGTGCCAGCAGTATGACAGGATTCAATCAGCCCCAGCATTTT. Translated: CASSMTGFNQPQHF.

This clonotype showed up many times. The rearrangement links TRBV4-1 to TRBJ2-7; the D gene is possibly TRBD2 (5 bases). V was clipped by 1 base and J by 0 bases, with 10 bases between them. Germline V gene sequence: CDR1 MGHRA, CDR2 YSYEKL. The CDR3 covers 15 residues. CDR3 region: CASSQGPGISYEQYF. CDR3 nucleotide sequence: TGCGCCAGCAGCCAAGGGCCCGGGATCTCCTACGAGCAGTACTTC.

In its sample, this clonotype was seen many times. The chain carries TRBV18 and TRBJ2-5, with TRBD2 as a possible D gene (6 bases). The CDR3 extends over 14 amino acids. Trimming stripped 3 bases from V and 2 bases from J, with 10 bases between. Germline-derived CDR1 and CDR2 are KGHSH and LQKENI. Here the CDR3 DNA reads TGTGCCAGCTCACCGGTTGGGGGGCAAGAGACCCAGTACTTC. Its translation is CASSPVGGQETQYF.

This clonotype appeared many times. V and J are TRBV2 and TRBJ2-3, with 11 bases fitting TRBD2. This CDR3 spans 18 amino acids. Unmatched junction bases numbered 11, after V lost 4 bases and J lost 2 bases. The germline V gene encodes CDR1 SNHLY and CDR2 FYNNEI. The CDR3 is CASSGLAGGPKDTDTQYF. The CDR3 bases are TGTGCCAGCAGTGGATTAGCGGGGGGGCCAAAGGACACAGATACGCAGTATTTT.

This rearrangement joins TRBV12-3 or TRBV12-4 to TRBJ2-6, with a tentative D call TRBD2 (6 bases). The CDR3 is made up of 17 amino acids. V was pared by 6 bases and J by 2 bases, with 17 bases between. CDR3 sequence: CASSRPGWGAGANVLTF. CDR3 coding DNA: TGTGCCAGCAGCCGCCCCGGGTGGGGGGCTGGGGCCAACGTCCTGACTTTC.

This clonotype was recorded at least ten times. The chain links TRBV12-3 or TRBV12-4 to TRBJ2-3; TRBD2 agrees at 8 bases. The trim removed 5 bases at V and 6 bases at J, leaving 16 bases unmatched. The CDR3 spans 17 residues. CDR3 in DNA: TGTGCCAGCAGTGACTCCGGGGGGGCCTTAGCTTGGGATACGCAGTATTTT. It codes for CASSDSGGALAWDTQYF.

The table lists this clonotype with many counts. The rearrangement links TRBV20-1 to TRBJ1-5; D not certain. Germline V gene sequence: CDR1 DFQATT, CDR2 SNEGSKA (reference sequence). V was clipped by 3 bases and J by 5 bases, with 11 bases between them. CDR3 length: 13 residues. In DNA form, the CDR3 reads TGCAGTGCTAGGAAACTGATCGATCAGCCCCAGCATTTT. Residues: CSARKLIDQPQHF.

This clonotype was detected only a few times. The chain carries TRBV3-1 and TRBJ1-5, with D unclear. The CDR3 totals 12 residues. The V gene lost 8 bases and the J gene lost 4 bases, with 9 bases spanning the gap. Germline V gene sequence: CDR1 LGHDT, CDR2 YNNKEL (reference sequence). CDR3 loop: CASGVKNQPQHF. The CDR3 DNA is TGTGCCAGCGGAGTTAAAAATCAGCCCCAGCATTTT.

This clonotype was seen ten or more times. V is TRBV20-1 and J is TRBJ2-3; D is tentatively TRBD1 or TRBD2 (5 bases each). Trimming took 0 bases from V and 4 from J, leaving 17 bases between them. The CDR3 covers 16 residues. Germline CDR1 is DFQATT and CDR2 is SNEGSKA (reference sequence). The CDR3 region has the DNA TGCAGTGCTAGAGATGGGAAGCGGATCAGGGCAGATACGCAGTATTTT. Encoded protein: CSARDGKRIRADTQYF.

This clonotype was seen ten or more times. The V gene is TRBV20-1, the J gene TRBJ1-1; 9 bases are shared with TRBD1. The CDR3 consists of 16 residues. The V gene end was trimmed by 0 bases and the J gene end by 5 bases; junction bases not matched to a gene: 10. Germline lookup yields CDR1 DFQATT and CDR2 SNEGSKA (reference sequence). Here the CDR3 reads CSARELSRDRVTEAFF. The CDR3 nucleotides read TGCAGTGCTAGAGAACTCTCCCGGGACAGGGTAACTGAAGCTTTCTTT.

There are many counts of this clonotype. The CDR3 protein is CASSRGQGELELFF. The CDR3 nucleotides are TGTGCCAGCTCACGAGGGCAGGGGGAGTTGGAACTGTTTTTT. V usage is TRBV18 and J usage is TRBJ1-4; 7 bases agree with TRBD1. The length of the CDR3 is 14 residues. V shed 4 bases and J 12 bases; nucleotides not matched to a gene: 11. The germline CDR1 and CDR2 sequences are KGHSH and LQKENI.

This clonotype was seen at least ten times. The rearrangement joins TRBV7-2 to TRBJ2-1; 8 nucleotides agree with TRBD2. The CDR3 consists of 17 residues. The V and J ends lost 1 base and 6 bases, in that order; junction bases with no gene match: 11. The germline V gene encodes CDR1 SGHTA and CDR2 FQGNSA. In DNA form, the CDR3 reads TGTGCCAGCAGCTTAGTAGCCGGGACTAGGAGGCTCAATGAGCAGTTCTTC. Protein product: CASSLVAGTRRLNEQFF.